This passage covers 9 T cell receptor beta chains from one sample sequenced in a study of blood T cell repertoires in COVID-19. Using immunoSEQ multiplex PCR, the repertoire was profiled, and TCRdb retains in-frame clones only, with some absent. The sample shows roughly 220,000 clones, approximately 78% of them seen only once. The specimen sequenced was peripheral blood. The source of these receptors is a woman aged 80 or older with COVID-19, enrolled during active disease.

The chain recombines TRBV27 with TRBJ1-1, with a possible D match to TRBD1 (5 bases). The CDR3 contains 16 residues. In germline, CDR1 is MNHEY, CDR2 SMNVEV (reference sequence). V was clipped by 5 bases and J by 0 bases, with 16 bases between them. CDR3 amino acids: CASSGGQGRVNTEAFF. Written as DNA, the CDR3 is TGTGCCAGCAGTGGAGGGCAGGGAAGGGTGAACACTGAAGCTTTCTTT.

CDR3 in amino acids: CASSRQGTSSYNSPLHF. The CDR3 region has the DNA TGCGCCAGCAGCCGACAGGGTACCAGCTCCTATAATTCACCCCTCCACTTT. The rearrangement uses TRBV5-1 and TRBJ1-6; TRBD1 matches 7 bases. Trimming cost V 4 bases and J 0 bases; bases outside gene matches: 7. Germline CDR1 reads SGHRS; CDR2 reads YFSETQ. CDR3 size: 17 residues.

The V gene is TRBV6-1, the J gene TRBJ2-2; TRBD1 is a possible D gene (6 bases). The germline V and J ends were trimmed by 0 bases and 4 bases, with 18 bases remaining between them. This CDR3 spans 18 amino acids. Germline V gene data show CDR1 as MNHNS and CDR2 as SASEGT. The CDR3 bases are TGTGCCAGCAGTGAAGCCCCTTCACACGGCAGGGGCACCGGGGAGCTGTTTTTT. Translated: CASSEAPSHGRGTGELFF.

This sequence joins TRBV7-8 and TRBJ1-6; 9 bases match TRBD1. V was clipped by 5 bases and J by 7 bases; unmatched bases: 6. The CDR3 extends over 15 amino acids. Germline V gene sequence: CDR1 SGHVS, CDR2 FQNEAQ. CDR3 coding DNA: TGTGCCAGCAGCGCCTGGACAGGGGTGAATTCACCCCTCCACTTT. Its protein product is CASSAWTGVNSPLHF.

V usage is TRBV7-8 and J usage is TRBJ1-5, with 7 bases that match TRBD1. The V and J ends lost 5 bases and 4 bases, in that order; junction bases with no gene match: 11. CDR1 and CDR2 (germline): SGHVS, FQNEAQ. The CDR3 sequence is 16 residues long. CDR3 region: CASSVTGGTVNQPQHF. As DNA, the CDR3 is TGTGCCAGCAGCGTTACGGGAGGGACAGTGAATCAGCCCCAGCATTTT.

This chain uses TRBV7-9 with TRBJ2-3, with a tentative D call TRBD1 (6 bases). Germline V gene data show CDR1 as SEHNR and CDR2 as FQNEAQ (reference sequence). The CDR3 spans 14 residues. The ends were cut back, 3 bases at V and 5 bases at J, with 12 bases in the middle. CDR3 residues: CASSFQGLVDTQYF. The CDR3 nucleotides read TGTGCCAGCAGCTTCCAGGGGCTAGTAGATACGCAGTATTTT.

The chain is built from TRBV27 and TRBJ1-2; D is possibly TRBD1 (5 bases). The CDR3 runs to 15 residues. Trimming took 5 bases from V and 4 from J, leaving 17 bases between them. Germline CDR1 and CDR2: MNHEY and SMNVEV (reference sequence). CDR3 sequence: CASSLGRGGAYGYTF. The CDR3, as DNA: TGTGCCAGCAGTCTCGGGCGGGGAGGGGCCTATGGCTACACCTTC.

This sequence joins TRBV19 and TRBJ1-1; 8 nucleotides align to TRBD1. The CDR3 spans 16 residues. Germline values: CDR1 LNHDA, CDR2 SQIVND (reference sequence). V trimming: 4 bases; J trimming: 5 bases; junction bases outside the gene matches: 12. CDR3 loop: CASSRWIGQGYTEAFF. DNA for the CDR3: TGTGCCAGTAGTAGGTGGATAGGACAGGGATATACTGAAGCTTTCTTT.

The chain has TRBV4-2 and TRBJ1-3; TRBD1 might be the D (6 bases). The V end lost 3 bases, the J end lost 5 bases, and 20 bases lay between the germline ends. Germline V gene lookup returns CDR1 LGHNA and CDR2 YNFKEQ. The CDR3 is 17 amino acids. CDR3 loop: CASSHLGGARERNTIYF. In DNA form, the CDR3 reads TGTGCCAGCAGCCACCTGGGGGGGGCGAGGGAAAGAAACACCATATATTTT.